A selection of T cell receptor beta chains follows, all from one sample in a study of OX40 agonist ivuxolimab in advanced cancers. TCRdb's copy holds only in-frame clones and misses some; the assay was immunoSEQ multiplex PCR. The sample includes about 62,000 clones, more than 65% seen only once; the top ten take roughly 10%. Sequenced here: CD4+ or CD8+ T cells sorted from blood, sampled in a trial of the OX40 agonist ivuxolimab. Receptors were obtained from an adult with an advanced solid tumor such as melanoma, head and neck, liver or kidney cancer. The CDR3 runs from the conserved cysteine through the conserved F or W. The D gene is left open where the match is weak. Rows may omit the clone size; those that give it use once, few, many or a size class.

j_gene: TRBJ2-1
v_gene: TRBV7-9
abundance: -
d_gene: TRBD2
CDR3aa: CASSLWLAGVGEQFF
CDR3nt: TGTGCCAGCAGCTTATGGCTAGCGGGAGTCGGTGAGCAGTTCTTC

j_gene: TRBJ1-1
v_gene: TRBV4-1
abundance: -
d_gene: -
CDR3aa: CASSQDLIGGGGAFF
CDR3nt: TGCGCCAGCAGCCAAGATCTTATCGGGGGAGGCGGCGCTTTCTTT

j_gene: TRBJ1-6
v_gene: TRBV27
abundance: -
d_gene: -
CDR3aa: CASWKSNSPLHF
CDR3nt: TGTGCCAGCTGGAAAAGTAATTCACCCCTCCACTTT

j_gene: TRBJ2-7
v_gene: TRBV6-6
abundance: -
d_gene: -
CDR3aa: CASSLRGGPSYEQYF
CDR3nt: TGTGCCAGCAGTTTGCGTGGGGGGCCTTCCTACGAGCAGTACTTC

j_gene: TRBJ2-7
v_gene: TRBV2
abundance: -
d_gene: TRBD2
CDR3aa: CASSELILAGGYEQYF
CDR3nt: TGTGCCAGCAGTGAATTGATACTAGCGGGGGGATACGAGCAGTACTTC

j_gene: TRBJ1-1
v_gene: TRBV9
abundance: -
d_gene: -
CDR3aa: CASSFQLGTDTEAFF
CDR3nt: TGTGCCAGCAGCTTTCAGTTGGGGACGGACACTGAAGCTTTCTTT

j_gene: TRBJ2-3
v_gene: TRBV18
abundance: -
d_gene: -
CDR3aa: CASSPASDTQYF
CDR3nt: TGTGCCAGCTCCCCTGCCTCGGATACGCAGTATTTT

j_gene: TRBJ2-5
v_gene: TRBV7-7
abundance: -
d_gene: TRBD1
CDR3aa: CASSAGTAGETQYF
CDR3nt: TGTGCTAGCAGCGCCGGGACAGCCGGAGAGACCCAGTACTTC

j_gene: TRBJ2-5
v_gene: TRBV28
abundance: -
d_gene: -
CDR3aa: CASSSHQTGGETQYF
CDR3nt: TGTGCCAGCAGTTCACATCAAACAGGCGGGGAGACCCAGTACTTC

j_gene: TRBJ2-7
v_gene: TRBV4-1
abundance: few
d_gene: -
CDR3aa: CASSQDTVTGRGEQYF
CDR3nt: TGCGCCAGCAGCCAAGATACGGTTACGGGACGAGGGGAGCAGTACTTC

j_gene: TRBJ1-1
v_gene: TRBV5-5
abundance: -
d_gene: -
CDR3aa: CASSSPDAMNTEAFF
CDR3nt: TGTGCCAGCAGCTCGCCGGACGCCATGAACACTGAAGCTTTCTTT

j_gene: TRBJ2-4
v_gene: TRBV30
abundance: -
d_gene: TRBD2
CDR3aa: CAWSESGGGNIQYF
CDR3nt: TGTGCCTGGAGTGAGTCGGGAGGGGGTAACATTCAGTACTTC

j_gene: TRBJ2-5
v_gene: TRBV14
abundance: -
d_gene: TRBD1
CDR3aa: CASSQRGQGPRETQYF
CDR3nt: TGTGCCAGCAGCCAAAGGGGACAGGGCCCTCGAGAGACCCAGTACTTC

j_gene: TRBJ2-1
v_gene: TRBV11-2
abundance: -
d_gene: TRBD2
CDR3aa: CASSIAGAPPYNEQFF
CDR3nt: TGTGCCAGCAGCATAGCGGGGGCCCCTCCCTACAATGAGCAGTTCTTC

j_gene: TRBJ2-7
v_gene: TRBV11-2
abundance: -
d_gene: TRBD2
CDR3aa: CASSLASGSSYEQYF
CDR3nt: TGTGCCAGCAGCTTAGCTAGCGGGAGCTCCTACGAGCAGTACTTC

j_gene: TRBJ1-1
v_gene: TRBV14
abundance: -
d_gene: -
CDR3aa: CASSLSENTEAFF
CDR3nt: TGTGCCAGCAGCCTATCGGAGAACACTGAAGCTTTCTTT

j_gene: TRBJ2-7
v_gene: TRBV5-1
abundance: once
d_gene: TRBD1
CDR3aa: CASSLGQGSYEQYF
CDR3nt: TGCGCCAGCAGCTTGGGACAGGGAAGCTACGAGCAGTACTTC

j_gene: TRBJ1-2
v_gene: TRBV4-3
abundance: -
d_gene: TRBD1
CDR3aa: CASSSGGINYGYTF
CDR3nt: TGCGCCAGCAGCTCAGGGGGAATAAACTATGGCTACACCTTC

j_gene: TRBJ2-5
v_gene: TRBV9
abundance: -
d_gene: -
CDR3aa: CASSGVGETQYF
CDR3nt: TGTGCCAGCAGCGGAGTGGGTGAGACCCAGTACTTC

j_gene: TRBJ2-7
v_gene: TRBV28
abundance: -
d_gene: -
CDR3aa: CASIGKPAYEQYF
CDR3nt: TGTGCCAGCATAGGTAAACCAGCCTACGAGCAGTACTTC

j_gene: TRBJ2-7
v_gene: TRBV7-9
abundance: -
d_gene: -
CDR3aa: CASRGDRPGGAYEQYF
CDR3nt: TGTGCCAGCAGAGGCGACAGGCCTGGTGGTGCCTACGAGCAGTACTTC

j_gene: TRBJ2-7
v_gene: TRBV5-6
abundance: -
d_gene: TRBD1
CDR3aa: CASSLGQGVWNEQYF
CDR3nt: TGTGCCAGCAGCTTGGGGCAGGGGGTATGGAACGAGCAGTACTTC

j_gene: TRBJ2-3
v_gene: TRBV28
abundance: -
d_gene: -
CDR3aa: CASTPLKGTDTQYF
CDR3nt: TGTGCCAGCACCCCCCTAAAGGGGACAGATACGCAGTATTTT

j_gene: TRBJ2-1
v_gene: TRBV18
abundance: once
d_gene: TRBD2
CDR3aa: CASSPLSGRRNEQFF
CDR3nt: TGTGCCAGCTCACCACTGAGCGGGAGAAGGAATGAGCAGTTCTTC

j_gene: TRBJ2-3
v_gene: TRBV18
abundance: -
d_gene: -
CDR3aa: CASSPPARVADTQYF
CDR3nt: TGTGCCAGCTCACCACCGGCAAGGGTGGCAGATACGCAGTATTTT

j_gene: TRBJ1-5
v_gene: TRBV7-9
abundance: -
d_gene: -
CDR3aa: CASSLGGGNQPQHF
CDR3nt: TGTGCCAGCAGCTTGGGAGGGGGTAATCAGCCCCAGCATTTT

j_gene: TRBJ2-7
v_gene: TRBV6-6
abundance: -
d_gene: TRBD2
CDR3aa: CASRLAMVGGEQYF
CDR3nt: TGTGCCAGCAGACTAGCGATGGTCGGGGGAGAGCAGTACTTC

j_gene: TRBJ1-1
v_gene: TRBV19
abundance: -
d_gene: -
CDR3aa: CATLWATEAFF
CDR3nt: TGTGCCACCTTATGGGCCACTGAAGCTTTCTTT

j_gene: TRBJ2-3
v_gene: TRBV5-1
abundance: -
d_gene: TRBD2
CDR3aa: CASSLGGLAGEQYF
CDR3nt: TGCGCCAGCAGCTTGGGCGGACTAGCGGGGGAGCAGTATTTT

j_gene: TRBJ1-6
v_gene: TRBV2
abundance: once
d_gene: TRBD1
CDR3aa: CASRPDRDPYNSPLHF
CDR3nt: TGTGCCAGCAGGCCGGACAGGGACCCATATAATTCACCCCTCCACTTT

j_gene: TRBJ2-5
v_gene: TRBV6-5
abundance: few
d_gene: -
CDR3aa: CASSSQETQYF
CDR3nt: TGTGCCAGCAGTTCCCAAGAGACCCAGTACTTC